This passage covers 22 T cell receptor beta chains from one sample sequenced in a study of OX40 agonist ivuxolimab in advanced cancers. Libraries were prepared by immunoSEQ multiplex PCR; TCRdb keeps only in-frame clonotypes and omits some of them. The repertoire holds approximately 15,000 clones, with 86% as singletons. This specimen was CD4+ or CD8+ T cells sorted from blood, taken in a trial of the OX40 agonist ivuxolimab. These receptors all stem from an adult with an advanced solid tumor such as melanoma, head and neck, liver or kidney cancer.

This clone was seen a single time. The rearrangement joins TRBV7-9 to TRBJ2-3; 9 bases match TRBD2. The CDR3 extends over 17 amino acids. V trimming: 0 bases; J trimming: 6 bases; junction bases outside the gene matches: 10. The germline gives CDR1 SEHNR, CDR2 FQNEAQ (reference sequence). Here the CDR3 DNA reads TGTGCCAGCAGCTTAGCGATGGCGGGAGGGCCCGGGGATACGCAGTATTTT. Its translation is CASSLAMAGGPGDTQYF.

This clone came up a few times. The rearrangement joins TRBV4-3 to TRBJ2-7; D might be TRBD1 (6 bases). Germline V lookup: CDR1 LGHNA, CDR2 YSLEER. V lost 1 base, J lost 2 bases, and 12 bases lay in between. The CDR3 runs to 15 residues. CDR3 protein: CASSQGQDLPYEQYF. The DNA of the CDR3 is TGCGCCAGCAGCCAAGGACAGGACCTTCCCTACGAGCAGTACTTC.

This chain uses TRBV27 with TRBJ2-2; 9 nucleotides line up with TRBD2. This CDR3 region has 17 residues. CDR1 MNHEY and CDR2 SMNVEV come from the germline V gene (reference sequence). Germline trimming cut 2 bases from V and 0 bases from J; bases unmatched to any gene: 4. The CDR3 DNA follows: TGTGCCAGCAGTTTAACAGGGACTAGCACGAACACCGGGGAGCTGTTTTTT. This codes for CASSLTGTSTNTGELFF.

The chain uses TRBV7-9 and TRBJ1-1, with D perhaps TRBD1 (5 bases). CDR1 SEHNR and CDR2 FQNEAQ come from the germline V gene (reference sequence). V gave up 1 base and J gave up 5 bases, with 17 bases separating them. The CDR3 spans 16 residues. Here the CDR3 DNA reads TGTGCCAGCAGCTTAGGACAGAAAAAAAAAGGGACTGAAGCTTTCTTT. Translated: CASSLGQKKKGTEAFF.

This rearrangement joins TRBV7-9 to TRBJ1-2; D might be TRBD1 (5 bases). Trimming pared 1 base from V and 4 bases from J, leaving 22 bases between. The CDR3 consists of 18 residues. The germline V gene encodes CDR1 SEHNR and CDR2 FQNEAQ (reference sequence). The CDR3 coding sequence is TGTGCCAGCAGCTTAGGGTTTCAGGGAGGGGCCCTCGGCTATGGCTACACCTTC. It specifies CASSLGFQGGALGYGYTF. The whole variable domain, filled in from reference TRBV7-9 and TRBJ1-2, reads DTGVSQNPRHKITKRGQNVTFRCDPISEHNRLYWYRQTLGQGPEFLTYFQNEAQLEKSRLLSDRFSAERPKGSFSTLEIQRTEQGDSAMYLCASSLGFQGGALGYGYTFGSGTRLTVV.

This chain links TRBV6-6 with TRBJ1-5; 8 bases line up with TRBD1. The germline V gene has CDR1 MNHNY and CDR2 SVGAGI (reference sequence). Trimming cost V 6 bases and J 2 bases; bases outside gene matches: 3. The CDR3 runs to 14 residues. The DNA of the CDR3 is TGTGCCAGCAGCCCGGGACAGGGCAATCAGCCCCAGCATTTT. As protein: CASSPGQGNQPQHF.

The chain uses TRBV7-3 and TRBJ1-5; maybe TRBD1 (6 bases). V lost 2 bases and J 7 bases, leaving 15 bases between the germline ends. CDR3 length: 15 residues. Germline V gene sequence: CDR1 SGHTA, CDR2 FQGTGA. This chain's CDR3 is CASSLVNRDCQPQHF. DNA for the CDR3: TGTGCCAGCAGCTTAGTTAACAGGGATTGCCAGCCCCAGCATTTT.

The chain couples TRBV7-3 to TRBJ2-2; TRBD1 agrees at 8 bases. V dropped 5 bases and J dropped 7; count of bases not matched to a gene: 9. Germline V gene lookup returns CDR1 SGHTA and CDR2 FQGTGA. There are 15 residues in the CDR3. In nucleotides, the CDR3 is TGTGCCAGCAGCCCTGGACAGGGAGAAGGCGGGGAGCTGTTTTTT. Its translation is CASSPGQGEGGELFF.

The gene calls are TRBV10-3 and TRBJ2-4; either TRBD1 or TRBD2 may fit D (6 bases each). V lost 5 bases and J lost 6, with 20 bases in between. The CDR3 sequence is 16 residues long. Per the germline V gene, CDR1 is ENHRY and CDR2 is SYGVKD. CDR3 region: CAISWNGGNRGNIQYF. In DNA form, the CDR3 reads TGTGCCATCAGTTGGAACGGGGGCAACCGGGGAAACATTCAGTACTTC.

The chain is built from TRBV29-1 and TRBJ2-7, with TRBD2 identical over 12 bases. V lost 5 bases, J lost 2 bases, and 4 bases stayed unmatched. CDR3 length equals 14 residues. CDR1 SQVTM and CDR2 ANQGSEA come from the germline V gene. CDR3 region: CSVMRTSGAYEQYF. CDR3 nucleotide sequence: TGCAGCGTTATGCGGACTAGCGGGGCCTACGAGCAGTACTTC.

The rearrangement links TRBV5-4 to TRBJ2-5; 7 nucleotides line up with TRBD2. The germline V gene encodes CDR1 SGHNT and CDR2 YYREEE (reference sequence). J gave up 2 bases and V 1 base, and 2 bases lay outside the gene matches. This CDR3 has 14 amino acids. The CDR3: CASSLWGGQETQYF. The CDR3 bases are TGTGCCAGCAGCTTGTGGGGGGGACAAGAGACCCAGTACTTC.

Details on this clone: The germline gene is not matched at one end of the junction; a read error may be the cause. This rearrangement joins TRBV19 to TRBJ2-1; 7 nucleotides line up with TRBD2. CDR3 length equals 16 residues. Per the germline V gene, CDR1 is LNHDA and CDR2 is SQIVND (reference sequence). The CDR3 nucleotides are TGTGCCAGTAGTCGGCGGGGGAGGGCCTCCCACAATGAGCAGTTCTTC. Its translation is CASSRRGRASHNEQFF.

DNA of the CDR3: TGTGCCAGCAGCTTAGGGACAACTGGAAACACCATATATTTT. Translating it yields CASSLGTTGNTIYF. The chain has TRBV7-8 and TRBJ1-3, with D possibly matching TRBD1 (5 bases). The CDR3 contains 14 residues. V dropped 1 base and J dropped 2 bases, with 6 bases sitting between them. Germline V gene lookup returns CDR1 SGHVS and CDR2 FQNEAQ.

The rearrangement joins TRBV19 to TRBJ2-5; TRBD2 agrees at 13 bases. V lost 6 bases to trimming and J lost 5 bases; unmatched junction nucleotides: 9. The CDR3 consists of 16 residues. Germline-derived CDR1 and CDR2 are LNHDA and SQIVND (reference sequence). This chain's CDR3 is CASSPLAGGPRETQYF. CDR3 nucleotide sequence: TGTGCCAGTAGCCCACTAGCGGGAGGGCCCAGGGAGACCCAGTACTTC.

The V and J genes are TRBV5-4 and TRBJ1-1; D unclear. Trimming left V 3 bases short and J 6 bases short, with 9 bases between. This CDR3 comprises 12 residues. Per the germline V gene, CDR1 is SGHNT and CDR2 is YYREEE (reference sequence). The CDR3 bases are TGTGCCAGCAGCTCACCAGGATCTGAAGCTTTCTTT. Its translation: CASSSPGSEAFF.

The V call is TRBV7-2, the J call TRBJ2-3; TRBD2 matches 10 bases. Germline V gene lookup returns CDR1 SGHTA and CDR2 FQGNSA. This CDR3 has 17 amino acids. V shed 6 bases and J 4 bases; nucleotides not matched to a gene: 13. The chain's CDR3 is CASRHPTAGGVSDTQYF. The DNA of the CDR3 is TGTGCCAGCAGACACCCGACAGCGGGAGGGGTGTCAGATACGCAGTATTTT.

The chain carries TRBV6-1 and TRBJ2-7; unclear D gene. V lost 1 base and J 4 bases, leaving 14 bases between the germline ends. Germline CDR1 is MNHNS and CDR2 is SASEGT. The CDR3 extends over 15 amino acids. The CDR3 protein is CASSEGRNIRYEQYF. In DNA form, the CDR3 reads TGTGCCAGCAGTGAAGGACGGAACATTCGGTACGAGCAGTACTTC.

In the case of this clone: Other DNA variants within this sample encode the same CDR3. The chain joins TRBV15 to TRBJ1-4; D remains ambiguous. The CDR3 has 13 residues. The germline V gene encodes CDR1 LNHNV and CDR2 YYDKDF (reference sequence). V lost 0 bases, J lost 8 bases, and 7 bases lay in between. The CDR3 sequence: CATSRDPGEKLFF. In DNA form, the CDR3 reads TGTGCCACCAGCAGAGATCCCGGGGAAAAACTGTTTTTT.

The V call is TRBV18, the J call TRBJ2-2; D not certain. Per the germline V gene, CDR1 is KGHSH and CDR2 is LQKENI. The CDR3 covers 13 residues. Trimming pared 2 bases from V and 6 bases from J, leaving 7 bases between. The CDR3 is CASSPFAAGELFF. CDR3 nucleotide sequence: TGTGCCAGCTCACCATTCGCTGCCGGGGAGCTGTTTTTT.

The V and J genes are TRBV18 and TRBJ1-5, with a weak D call TRBD1 (6 bases). The CDR3 has 13 amino acids. Trimming removed 5 bases from V and 7 bases from J, with 12 bases in between. CDR1 is KGHSH, CDR2 LQKENI, per germline. CDR3: CASSLEGGQPQHF. The DNA of the CDR3 is TGTGCCAGCTCATTAGAAGGGGGGCAGCCCCAGCATTTT.

V is TRBV5-4 and J is TRBJ2-3; D is perhaps TRBD1 (5 bases). Trimming took off 1 base at V and 2 bases at J, with 8 bases between the two ends. The germline V gene has CDR1 SGHNT and CDR2 YYREEE (reference sequence). The CDR3 has 14 amino acids. In DNA, the CDR3 is TGTGCCAGCAGCTTGATACAGGACACAGATACGCAGTATTTT. Amino acid sequence: CASSLIQDTDTQYF.

This clone has a single count. This chain links TRBV7-2 with TRBJ2-3, with a tentative D call TRBD2 (6 bases). The ends were cut back, 5 bases at V and 1 base at J, with 19 bases in the middle. This CDR3 contains 17 residues. The germline V gene encodes CDR1 SGHTA and CDR2 FQGNSA. The CDR3 spells CASSVGIRRERTDTQYF. CDR3 sequence (DNA): TGTGCCAGCAGCGTAGGGATCCGACGGGAGCGCACAGATACGCAGTATTTT.